The entry below gives a single T cell receptor (beta chain) sequence along with its context. Its antigen is currently unknown. The data derive from a study of T cell repertoires in cytomegalovirus infection. Across the study: Based on public TCR beta signatures, there were indications of CMV infection and of a matching HLA type. Study results and caveats: The ex vivo response was dominated by HLA-C-restricted CMV-specific TCR beta clonotypes. Carriers of CMV and the relevant HLA type were discriminated by public TCR beta frequency.

TCRdb analysed the reads with MiXCR anew, one entry per CDR3 protein. The sample yields approximately 150,000 distinct CDR3 sequences, about 6.5% seen once. The V gene's germline CDR1 is SGHTA and CDR2 FQGNSA. The trim removed 0 bases at V and 6 bases at J, leaving 10 bases unmatched. This CDR3 contains 17 residues. This chain joins TRBV7-2 and TRBJ2-3, with 9 bases identical to TRBD2. This sequence was found in a human donor in good health (CMV status not recorded). Some clones in this sample may be carry-over from other donors' samples. Sequenced sample: PBMCs. The CDR3 region has the DNA TGTGCCAGCAGCTTAGCGGCCAGCGGGGGGTGTACGGATACGCAGTATTTT. It translates to CASSLAASGGCTDTQYF.